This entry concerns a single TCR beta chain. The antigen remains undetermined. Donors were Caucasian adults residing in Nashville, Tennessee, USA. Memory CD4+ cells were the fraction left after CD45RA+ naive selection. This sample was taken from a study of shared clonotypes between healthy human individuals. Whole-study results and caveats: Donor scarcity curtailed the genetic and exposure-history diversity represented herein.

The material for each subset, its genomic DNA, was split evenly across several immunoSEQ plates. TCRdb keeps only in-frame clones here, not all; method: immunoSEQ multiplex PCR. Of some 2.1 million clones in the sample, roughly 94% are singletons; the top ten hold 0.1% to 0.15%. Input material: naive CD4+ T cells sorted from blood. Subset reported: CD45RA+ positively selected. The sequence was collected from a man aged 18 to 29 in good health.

The CDR3 is CASSSRQGLYEQYF. Written as DNA, the CDR3 is TGTGCCAGCAGCTCCCGACAGGGACTCTACGAGCAGTACTTC. The chain carries TRBV7-2 and TRBJ2-7; weak D call: TRBD1 (7 bases). Trimming took off 4 bases at V and 3 bases at J, with 13 bases between the two ends. The germline CDR1 and CDR2 sequences are SGHTA and FQGNSA. The CDR3 has 14 residues.